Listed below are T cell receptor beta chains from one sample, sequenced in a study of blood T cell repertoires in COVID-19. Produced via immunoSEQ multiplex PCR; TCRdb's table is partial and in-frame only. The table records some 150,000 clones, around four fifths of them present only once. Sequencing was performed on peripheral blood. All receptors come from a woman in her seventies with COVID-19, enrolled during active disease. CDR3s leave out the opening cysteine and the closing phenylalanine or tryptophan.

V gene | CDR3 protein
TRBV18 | ASSPLEKAGYT
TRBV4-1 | ASSPDRVGFYEQY
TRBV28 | ASSSLGQLPNQPQH
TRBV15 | ATQSSLQGSQPQH
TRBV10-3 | AISERTGVKPLH
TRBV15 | ATSRDLAGWEETQY
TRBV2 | ASSEATGTGNLNYGYT
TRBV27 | ASGGFDSGTDTQY
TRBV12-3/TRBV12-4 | ASREQGTGELF
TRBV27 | ASSFSGTGRTEAF
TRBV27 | ASSLLSGVGTEAF
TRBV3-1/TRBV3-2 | ASSQRGTDTQY
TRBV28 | ASSRDRGQFDYGYT
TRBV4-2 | ASSQYWGEQPQH
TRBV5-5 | ASSFSETGAF
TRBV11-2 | ASSLELVTGGYT
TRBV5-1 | ASSPDPAGDQPQH
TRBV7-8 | ASSLGGTGVNEQF